This T cell receptor (beta chain) was found in a study of CD8 T cells in Susac syndrome. The germline V gene has CDR1 SEHNR and CDR2 FQNEAQ (reference sequence). V trimming: 5 bases; J trimming: 0 bases; junction bases outside the gene matches: 15. CDR3 length: 19 amino acids. The RNA input was about 0.5 to 1 ug, and it was reverse transcribed with random hexamers. Each CDR3 protein is one row after TCRdb ran MiXCR on the immunoSEQ multiplex PCR reads. Of about 90,000 distinct CDR3 sequences listed, approximately 92% are singletons. Blood CD8+ and CD4+ T cells underwent high-throughput TCR beta sequencing. Healthy donors were controls matched for age and sex.

The chain is built from TRBV7-9 and TRBJ2-4; 8 positions agree with TRBD2. The receptor was derived from a human donor in good health. The sequenced sample consisted of CD8+ T cells from PBMCs. CDR3 in amino acids: CASSPKESPGLGAKNIQYF. The DNA of the CDR3 is TGTGCCAGCAGCCCGAAGGAGTCTCCGGGACTAGGAGCCAAAAACATTCAGTACTTC.